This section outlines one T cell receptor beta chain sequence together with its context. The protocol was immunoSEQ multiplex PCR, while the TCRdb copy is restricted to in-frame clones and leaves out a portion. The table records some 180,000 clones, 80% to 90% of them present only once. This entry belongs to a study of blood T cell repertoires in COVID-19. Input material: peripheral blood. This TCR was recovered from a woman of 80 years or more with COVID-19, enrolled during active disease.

CDR3 in DNA: TGCAGTCCCACGATGAGCGATGAGCAGTTCTTC. It yields the protein CSPTMSDEQFF. This chain uses TRBV20-1 with TRBJ2-1; no definite D call. V was clipped by 8 bases and J by 8 bases, with 13 bases between them. This CDR3 is built from 11 residues. The germline gives CDR1 DFQATT, CDR2 SNEGSKA (reference sequence).